The entry below describes one T cell receptor beta chain. Its antigen remains unknown. A read error is possible here, since a much larger clone lies one base away. The record originates from a study of blood T cells in healthy people across ages. Study-wide points: A roughly linear fall in TCR beta diversity per million T cells was seen with increasing age. No conclusive comparison of naive versus antigen-experienced cells was possible with unsorted PBMCs. Long-lived donors exceeded aged donors in naive CD4+ cells and diversity. Estimated diversity that came from one million T cells was considered an underestimate.

A second 7 to 11 cycle PCR used barcoded and J-beta primers. TCRdb re-called the 5' RACE reads with MiXCR, one entry per CDR3 protein. The sample has about 680,000 distinct CDR3 sequences, about half seen once; the top ten hold under 35%. Sequencing was carried out using blood. The receptor's source is a woman aged 55-70 years in good health.

The CDR3: CSVSSAGGVDTQYF. CDR3 bases: TGCAGCGTTTCGTCGGCAGGGGGCGTAGATACGCAGTATTTT. The chain combines TRBV29-1 with TRBJ2-3; 8 nucleotides line up with TRBD1. The V segment lost 5 bases and the J segment 5 bases; nucleotides outside the gene matches: 9. Germline V lookup: CDR1 SQVTM, CDR2 ANQGSEA. The CDR3 has 14 residues.